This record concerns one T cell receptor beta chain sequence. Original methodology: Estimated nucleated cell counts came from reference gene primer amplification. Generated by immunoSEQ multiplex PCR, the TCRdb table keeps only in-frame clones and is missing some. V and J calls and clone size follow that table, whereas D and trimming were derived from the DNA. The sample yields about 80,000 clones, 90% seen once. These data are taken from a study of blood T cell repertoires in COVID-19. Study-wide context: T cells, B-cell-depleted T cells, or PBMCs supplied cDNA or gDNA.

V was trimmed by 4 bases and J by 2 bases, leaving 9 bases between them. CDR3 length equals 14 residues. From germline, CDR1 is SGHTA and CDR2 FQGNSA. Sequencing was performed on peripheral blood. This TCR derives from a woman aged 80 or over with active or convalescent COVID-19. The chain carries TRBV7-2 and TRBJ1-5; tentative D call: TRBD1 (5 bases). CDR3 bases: TGTGCCAGCAGCTATGGGGGGGGCAATCAGCCCCAGCATTTT. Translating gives CASSYGGGNQPQHF. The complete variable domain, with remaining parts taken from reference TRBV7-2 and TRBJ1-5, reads GAGVSQSPSNKVTEKGKDVELRCDPISGHTALYWYRQSLGQGLEFLIYFQGNSAPDKSGLPSDRFSAERTGGSVSTLTIQRTQQEDSAVYLCASSYGGGNQPQHFGDGTRLSIL.